This T cell receptor (beta chain) is drawn from a study of T cells after yellow fever vaccination. The CDR3 contains 14 residues. From germline, CDR1 is SGDLS and CDR2 YYNGEE. Trimming left V 1 base short and J 0 bases short, with 7 bases between. Universal primer sites and UMIs were introduced during 5'RACE template-switching synthesis of TCR cDNA. TCRdb itself ran the 5' RACE reads through MiXCR, one entry per CDR3 protein. The sample contains hundreds of thousands of distinct CDR3 sequences, roughly an eighth of which appear only once. Broader study findings: High-abundance clonotypes from the bulk population could contaminate FACS-sorted repertoires. Post-booster samples contained most primary-vaccination clones (approximately 95% CD4, about 87% CD8).

Note on this clonotype: The target antigen is unknown.

The origin of this receptor is a man younger than 40 who received the YFV17D yellow fever vaccine. The source was PBMCs, collected on the day of the yellow fever booster vaccination. The rearrangement uses TRBV9 and TRBJ1-1; no clear D gene. The DNA of the CDR3 is TGTGCCAGCAGCGTAAATACACTGAACACTGAAGCTTTCTTT. Amino acids: CASSVNTLNTEAFF.